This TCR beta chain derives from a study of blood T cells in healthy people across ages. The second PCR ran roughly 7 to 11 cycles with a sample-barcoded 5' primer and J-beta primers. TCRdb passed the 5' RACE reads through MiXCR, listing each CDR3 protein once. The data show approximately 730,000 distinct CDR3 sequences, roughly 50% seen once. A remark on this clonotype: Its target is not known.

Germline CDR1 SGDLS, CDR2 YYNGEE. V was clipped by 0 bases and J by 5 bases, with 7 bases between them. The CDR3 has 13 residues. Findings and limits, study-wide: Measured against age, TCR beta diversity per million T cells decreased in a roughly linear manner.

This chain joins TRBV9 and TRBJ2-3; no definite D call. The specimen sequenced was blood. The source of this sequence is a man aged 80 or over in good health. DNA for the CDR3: TGTGCCAGCAGCGTAGAGACTGTAGATACGCAGTATTTT. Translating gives CASSVETVDTQYF.